This T cell receptor (beta chain) was sequenced for a study of spatial heterogeneity in lung cancer. The wider study: Raw sequencing reads included, on average, more than 8.5 appearances of each unique TCR and UMI combination.

This clonotype was counted many times. Its target is unknown. Trimming took 6 bases from V and 4 from J, leaving 10 bases between them. The germline CDR1 and CDR2 sequences are SQVTM and ANQGSEA. The CDR3 is made up of 12 amino acids. Time point here: sample taken at primary tumor resection. Whole RNA came from tumor, nontumor lung or frozen PBMC and was sequenced without being sorted. Just over 70 TRACERx patients with early, untreated non-small cell lung cancer donated samples. General study points: Ubiquitous, expanded tumor-derived TCRs were more frequently observed in blood at resection than at follow-up.

Unique molecular identifiers, one per molecule, were present on every TCR cDNA molecule. TCRdb re-called the 5' RACE reads through MiXCR, storing one row per CDR3 protein. This table has some 21,000 distinct CDR3 sequences, around 3.2% appearing once. The sequences come from PBMCs, collected at surgery. This clonotype was sampled from a female donor with early-stage non-small cell lung cancer. The chain carries TRBV29-1 and TRBJ1-5; D possibly corresponds to TRBD1 (6 bases). CDR3 amino acids: CSVRTENQPQHF. The CDR3 region has the DNA TGCAGCGTGAGGACAGAAAATCAGCCCCAGCATTTT.